Below are 30 T cell receptor beta chains sequenced from a single sample in a study of CD8+ T cells in alopecia areata. Sequencing relied on a cDNA template that was reverse transcribed from extracted RNA. Profiling relied on immunoSEQ multiplex PCR, and the TCRdb table lists in-frame clones only, not all of them. Here the sample spans about 140,000 clones, roughly 46% being singletons. The sample was CD4+ T cells sorted from blood, taken at week 0. These receptors were obtained from a human donor with alopecia areata.

This clone was detected only a few times. This rearrangement joins TRBV6-5 to TRBJ2-2, with D unclear. This CDR3 spans 8 amino acids. CDR1 MNHEY and CDR2 SVGAGI come from the germline V gene. CDR3 DNA: TGTGGGGCCGGGGAGCTGTTTTTT. Residues: CGAGELFF.

The chain joins TRBV25-1 to TRBJ1-1; TRBD1 matches at 12 bases. Germline V CDR1 and CDR2: MGHDK, SYGVNS. This CDR3 region has 15 residues. Trimming cost V 4 bases and J 4 bases; bases outside gene matches: 4. The CDR3, as DNA: TGTGCCAGCAGTGGGGACAGGGGGCTGGTCACTGAAGCTTTCTTT. Amino acids: CASSGDRGLVTEAFF.

V usage is TRBV6-5 and J usage is TRBJ1-2, with a weak D call TRBD1 (6 bases). Trimming took off 2 bases at V and 8 bases at J, with 18 bases between the two ends. This CDR3 has 15 amino acids. Germline V gene data show CDR1 as MNHEY and CDR2 as SVGAGI. CDR3 sequence: CASSYRSSTGRGYTF. CDR3 DNA sequence: TGTGCCAGCAGTTACCGATCGTCAACAGGGAGGGGCTACACCTTC.

This clone was observed a handful of times. The chain carries TRBV11-2 and TRBJ2-2; the D is unclear. Germline V gene sequence: CDR1 SGHAT, CDR2 FQNNGV. The CDR3 extends over 12 amino acids. V was shortened by 3 bases and J by 6 bases, with 5 bases between the two germline ends. The CDR3 DNA reads TGTGCCAGCAGCTTCGTCTCCGGGGAGCTGTTTTTT. It yields the protein CASSFVSGELFF.

This chain connects TRBV4-1 to TRBJ2-7; 8 nucleotides match TRBD1. V was clipped by 0 bases and J by 7 bases; unmatched bases: 11. The CDR3 spans 16 residues. The V gene's germline CDR1 is MGHRA and CDR2 YSYEKL. This CDR3 is CASSQDPDRDLLEQYF. The CDR3 region has the DNA TGCGCCAGCAGCCAAGACCCGGACAGGGACCTACTGGAGCAGTACTTC.

This CDR3 reads CAWSFSYEQYF. The CDR3 DNA follows: TGTGCCTGGAGTTTCTCCTACGAGCAGTACTTC. The chain uses TRBV30 and TRBJ2-7; no clear D gene. Germline loops: CDR1 GTSNPN, CDR2 SVGIG (reference sequence). The ends were cut back, 2 bases at V and 0 bases at J, with 2 bases in the middle. There are 11 residues in the CDR3. The full variable domain, rest sourced from reference TRBV30 and TRBJ2-7, is SQTIHQWPATLVQPVGSPLSLECTVEGTSNPNLYWYRQAAGRGLQLLFYSVGIGQISSEVPQNLSASRPQDRQFILSSKKLLLSDSGFYLCAWSFSYEQYFGPGTRLTVT.

The V call is TRBV5-1, the J call TRBJ1-2; D call uncertain. V was clipped by 7 bases and J by 5 bases, with 21 bases between them. The CDR3 is 15 amino acids. Per the germline V gene, CDR1 is SGHRS and CDR2 is YFSETQ. The CDR3 coding sequence is TGCGCCAGCTCCCCTGGAAACCCCCTCCTATATGGCTACACCTTC. Translation gives CASSPGNPLLYGYTF.

The chain links TRBV2 to TRBJ2-2, with D maybe TRBD1 (6 bases). The germline V gene encodes CDR1 SNHLY and CDR2 FYNNEI. The V gene lost 8 bases and the J gene lost 0 bases, with 7 bases spanning the gap. CDR3 size: 13 residues. Written as DNA, the CDR3 is TGTGCCAGCGGACAGACGAACACCGGGGAGCTGTTTTTT. Its translation: CASGQTNTGELFF.

The chain has TRBV29-1 and TRBJ1-1, with TRBD1 identical over 7 bases. Germline lookup yields CDR1 SQVTM and CDR2 ANQGSEA. The CDR3 is 13 amino acids. J gave up 5 bases and V 4 bases, and 7 bases lay outside the gene matches. CDR3 loop: CSVVDREGTEAFF. DNA of the CDR3: TGCAGCGTTGTCGACAGGGAAGGGACTGAAGCTTTCTTT.

This chain joins TRBV7-8 and TRBJ2-1; 7 nucleotides agree with TRBD1. Unmatched junction bases numbered 3, after V lost 2 bases and J lost 2 bases. CDR3 length: 15 residues. Germline values: CDR1 SGHVS, CDR2 FQNEAQ. The CDR3 bases are TGTGCCAGCAGCTTAACCCAGGGGGCCTACAATGAGCAGTTCTTC. Residues: CASSLTQGAYNEQFF.

The rearrangement joins TRBV29-1 to TRBJ1-1; weak D call: TRBD1 (6 bases). Trimming left V 5 bases short and J 4 bases short, with 17 bases between. Germline CDR1 and CDR2: SQVTM and ANQGSEA. The CDR3 contains 14 residues. The CDR3 DNA reads TGCAGCGTTAAACGGGAGGGGGTAATCACTGAAGCTTTCTTT. It translates to CSVKREGVITEAFF.

CDR3 protein: CASRGMSGNGDEQFF. CDR3 sequence (DNA): TGTGCCAGCAGAGGGATGAGCGGGAACGGGGATGAGCAGTTCTTC. The V gene is TRBV6-5, the J gene TRBJ2-1; 7 positions match TRBD2. V trimming: 6 bases; J trimming: 8 bases; junction bases outside the gene matches: 13. This CDR3 spans 15 amino acids. CDR1 and CDR2 from the germline V gene are MNHEY and SVGAGI.

The CDR3 DNA follows: TGTGCCAGCAGCTTAAGGGGTGGGGCCTCCAACTACGAGCAGTACTTC. Translating gives CASSLRGGASNYEQYF. This chain links TRBV7-3 with TRBJ2-7, with D possibly TRBD1 on 5 matching bases. The CDR3 contains 16 residues. V was pared by 1 base and J by 3 bases, with 16 bases between. The V gene's germline CDR1 is SGHTA and CDR2 FQGTGA.

This chain joins TRBV9 and TRBJ1-4, with 7 bases aligning to TRBD1. Trimming cost V 4 bases and J 2 bases; bases outside gene matches: 2. The CDR3 spans 14 residues. CDR1 and CDR2 from the germline V gene are SGDLS and YYNGEE. CDR3 sequence reads: CASSTQGTNEKLFF. CDR3 coding DNA: TGTGCCAGCAGCACACAGGGGACTAATGAAAAACTGTTTTTT.

V gene TRBV7-2 combines with J gene TRBJ2-4; D could derive from TRBD1 or TRBD2 (6 bases each). CDR3 length: 13 residues. CDR1 is SGHTA, CDR2 FQGNSA, per germline. The germline V and J ends were trimmed by 5 bases and 6 bases, with 11 bases remaining between them. The CDR3 reads CASSGGQRNIQYF. The CDR3, as DNA: TGTGCCAGCAGCGGGGGGCAAAGAAACATTCAGTACTTC.

The chain links TRBV5-1 to TRBJ1-2; no reliable D call. Between the trimmed V and J ends, which lost 2 bases and 0 bases, there was a span of 8 bases. CDR3 size: 14 residues. Looked up from germline, CDR1 is SGHRS and CDR2 is YFSETQ. CDR3 nucleotide sequence: TGCGCCAGCAGCTTTACTCCAGCTAACTATGGCTACACCTTC. Its translation is CASSFTPANYGYTF.

A few counts support this clone. The CDR3 spells CAWSARDGYTF. CDR3 DNA sequence: TGTGCCTGGAGTGCTAGAGATGGCTACACCTTC. This sequence joins TRBV30 and TRBJ1-2; no reliable D call. The CDR3 sequence is 11 residues long. Germline V CDR1 and CDR2: GTSNPN, SVGIG (reference sequence). Trimming shortened V by 1 base and J by 6 bases, and 6 bases separated the two germline ends.

CDR3 nucleotides: TGTGCCTGGAGTCTGTTCGGGCGGCAGAATGAAAAACTGTTTTTT. Translated, it gives CAWSLFGRQNEKLFF. V and J are TRBV30 and TRBJ1-4; D unresolved. The germline CDR1 and CDR2 sequences are GTSNPN and SVGIG (reference sequence). The CDR3 loop spans 15 amino acids. Trimming pared 2 bases from V and 5 bases from J, leaving 15 bases between.

This clone was recorded once. This rearrangement joins TRBV4-3 to TRBJ2-1; 9 bases are a match to TRBD2. Looked up from germline, CDR1 is LGHNA and CDR2 is YSLEER. The CDR3 is 15 residues long. The J segment lost 7 bases and the V segment lost 4 bases, leaving 8 bases of the junction unmatched. The CDR3 is CASSPRLAGRNEQFF. The CDR3 nucleotides read TGCGCCAGCAGCCCTAGGCTAGCGGGAAGGAATGAGCAGTTCTTC.

This chain joins TRBV20-1 and TRBJ1-1; D gene uncertain. The CDR3 loop spans 11 amino acids. Germline V CDR1 and CDR2: DFQATT, SNEGSKA (reference sequence). V was shortened by 0 bases and J by 8 bases, with 7 bases between the two germline ends. The chain's CDR3 is CSARDLAEAFF. DNA for the CDR3: TGCAGTGCTAGAGATTTGGCAGAAGCTTTCTTT.

The table lists this clone with a few counts. The V call is TRBV30, the J call TRBJ1-2; no clear D gene. CDR1 GTSNPN and CDR2 SVGIG come from the germline V gene (reference sequence). This CDR3 is 14 amino acids long. Trimming pared 5 bases from V and 5 bases from J, leaving 18 bases between. CDR3 residues: CAWERERDGYGYTF. Here the CDR3 DNA reads TGTGCCTGGGAACGAGAAAGGGATGGGTATGGCTACACCTTC.

The rearrangement links TRBV7-2 to TRBJ2-7; TRBD2 matches at 8 bases. CDR1 is SGHTA, CDR2 FQGNSA, per germline. The trim removed 3 bases at V and 5 bases at J, leaving 6 bases unmatched. This CDR3 spans 14 amino acids. This CDR3 reads CASSLSGRFNEQYF. The CDR3 DNA reads as TGTGCCAGCAGCTTGAGCGGGAGATTTAACGAGCAGTACTTC.

The CDR3 loop reads CASSPGTSPNTQYF. The CDR3 coding sequence is TGTGCCAGCAGCCCCGGGACTAGCCCCAATACGCAGTATTTT. This rearrangement joins TRBV28 to TRBJ2-3; TRBD2 agrees at 9 bases. The length of the CDR3 is 14 residues. V was pared by 6 bases and J by 7 bases, with 8 bases of the junction left unmatched. The V gene's germline CDR1 is MDHEN and CDR2 SYDVKM.

Only a few counts were recorded for this clone. The chain couples TRBV29-1 to TRBJ1-2; D remains unclear. Between the trimmed V and J ends, which lost 7 bases and 3 bases, there was a span of 6 bases. Germline V CDR1 and CDR2: SQVTM, ANQGSEA. This CDR3 comprises 10 residues. CDR3 sequence: CSAFDYGYTF. In DNA, the CDR3 is TGCAGCGCCTTCGACTATGGCTACACCTTC. Full variable domain (rest looked up from reference TRBV29-1 and TRBJ1-2): SAVISQKPSRDICQRGTSLTIQCQVDSQVTMMFWYRQQPGQSLTLIATANQGSEATYESGFVIDKFPISRPNLTFSTLTVSNMSPEDSSIYLCSAFDYGYTFGSGTRLTVV.

CDR3 coding DNA: TGTGCCAGCAGTTTAAATGGGGCCACTGAAGCTTTCTTT. Translating it yields CASSLNGATEAFF. The chain has TRBV27 and TRBJ1-1; TRBD1 is a possible D gene (5 bases). The V and J ends lost 2 bases and 4 bases respectively, with 8 bases between them. The CDR3 extends over 13 amino acids. Germline assignment: CDR1 MNHEY and CDR2 SMNVEV (reference sequence).

The chain is built from TRBV7-8 and TRBJ2-5; 10 positions match TRBD2. The germline V gene has CDR1 SGHVS and CDR2 FQNEAQ. CDR3 size: 16 residues. V gave up 5 bases and J gave up 4 bases; unmatched junction bases: 10. The CDR3 nucleotides read TGTGCCAGCAGCCCATCTAGCGGGAGAGTTGGAGAGACCCAGTACTTC. This sequence encodes CASSPSSGRVGETQYF.

This clone was seen a handful of times. The chain carries TRBV6-5 and TRBJ2-7; 9 positions agree with TRBD1. The trim removed 8 bases at V and 4 bases at J, leaving 9 bases unmatched. This CDR3 contains 14 residues. Germline values: CDR1 MNHEY, CDR2 SVGAGI. CDR3 residues: CASAPVQGAYEQYF. DNA of the CDR3: TGTGCCAGCGCCCCCGTACAGGGGGCGTACGAGCAGTACTTC.

This chain connects TRBV6-5 to TRBJ1-3; D is possibly TRBD1 (6 bases). V was clipped by 6 bases and J by 4 bases, with 13 bases between them. The CDR3 is 14 residues long. Germline CDR1 MNHEY, CDR2 SVGAGI. Here the CDR3 reads CASRGQGFGNTIYF. The CDR3 coding sequence is TGTGCCAGCAGGGGACAAGGTTTCGGAAACACCATATATTTT.

The chain recombines TRBV30 with TRBJ2-3; perhaps TRBD2 as D (6 bases). The ends were cut back, 3 bases at V and 4 bases at J, with 14 bases in the middle. Germline-derived CDR1 and CDR2 are GTSNPN and SVGIG (reference sequence). There are 14 residues in the CDR3. The DNA of the CDR3 is TGTGCCTGGAGCCCGAGACTAGTGGCAGATACGCAGTATTTT. Translated, it gives CAWSPRLVADTQYF.

V usage is TRBV11-2 and J usage is TRBJ2-7; weak D call: TRBD2 (6 bases). Between the trimmed V and J ends, which lost 0 bases and 7 bases, there was a span of 16 bases. Germline assignment: CDR1 SGHAT and CDR2 FQNNGV. This CDR3 comprises 15 residues. CDR3 nucleotides: TGTGCCAGCAGCTTAGATGGAGGGGCGGCGAGGGAGCAGTACTTC. It translates to CASSLDGGAAREQYF.